The 14 T cell receptor beta chains below were found in one sample sequenced in a study of T cell responses to AZD1222 COVID-19 vaccine. The method was immunoSEQ multiplex PCR; TCRdb's version includes in-frame clones alone and lacks a portion of them. The data contain 150,000 to 170,000 clones, around 89% of them seen just once; the ten biggest clones take up around 2.9%. Sequenced here: peripheral blood, sampled on day 0 of AZD1222 vaccination. The receptors were gathered from an adult in good health.

The chain is built from TRBV5-1 and TRBJ1-4; unclear D gene. The V gene's germline CDR1 is SGHRS and CDR2 YFSETQ. The CDR3 sequence is 18 residues long. V lost 0 bases and J 0 bases, leaving 15 bases between the germline ends. This CDR3 reads CASSLASGRFTTNEKLFF. Here the CDR3 DNA reads TGCGCCAGCAGCTTGGCCTCGGGCAGGTTCACAACTAATGAAAAACTGTTTTTT.

J is TRBJ2-5 and V is TRBV29-1; D might be TRBD2 (5 bases). V was trimmed by 4 bases and J by 5 bases, leaving 11 bases between them. The CDR3 consists of 12 residues. CDR1 is SQVTM, CDR2 ANQGSEA, per germline. The CDR3 DNA reads as TGCAGCGTTGCGCCGGGGTTGGAGACCCAGTACTTC. The encoded protein is CSVAPGLETQYF.

V is TRBV6-2 or TRBV6-3 and J is TRBJ1-6; D uncertain. Germline values: CDR1 MNHEY, CDR2 SVGEGT. With 6 bases removed from V and 4 bases from J, the gap between germline ends came to 16 bases. This CDR3 contains 16 residues. The CDR3 sequence is CASSALGPAYNSPLHF. CDR3 bases: TGTGCCAGCAGCGCCTTAGGGCCAGCTTATAATTCACCCCTCCACTTT.

The chain recombines TRBV12-3 or TRBV12-4 with TRBJ1-1, with a possible D match to TRBD1 (6 bases). The ends were cut back, 6 bases at V and 1 base at J, with 9 bases in the middle. The CDR3 consists of 13 residues. CDR3 bases: TGTGCCAGCAGGCGGACAGCGAACACTGAAGCTTTCTTT. Translating it yields CASRRTANTEAFF.

The chain couples TRBV9 to TRBJ1-4; 7 bases map to TRBD1. This CDR3 is 15 amino acids long. The J segment lost 6 bases and the V segment lost 4 bases, leaving 9 bases of the junction unmatched. The V gene's germline CDR1 is SGDLS and CDR2 YYNGEE. CDR3 in amino acids: CASSSRGRQDEKLFF. The CDR3 nucleotides read TGTGCCAGCAGCTCTAGGGGGCGCCAGGATGAAAAACTGTTTTTT.

The chain carries TRBV18 and TRBJ2-7; 9 bases are a match to TRBD1. Germline V CDR1 and CDR2: KGHSH, LQKENI. The CDR3 totals 15 residues. V lost 4 bases and J lost 5; bases outside the gene matches: 9. The DNA of the CDR3 is TGTGCCAGCTCACTTCGACAGGGGGTTGCTGACGAGCAGTACTTC. Amino acids: CASSLRQGVADEQYF.

This chain joins TRBV5-5 and TRBJ1-2, with D possibly TRBD1 on 5 matching bases. The CDR3 contains 15 residues. From germline, CDR1 is SGHKS and CDR2 YYEKEE (reference sequence). The V and J ends lost 0 bases and 5 bases respectively, with 14 bases between them. The chain's CDR3 is CASSLGRGLLYGYTF. The CDR3 DNA sequence: TGTGCCAGCAGCTTGGGGAGGGGACTGCTTTATGGCTACACCTTC.

The V and J genes are TRBV5-1 and TRBJ2-5; 8 nucleotides agree with TRBD2. CDR1 is SGHRS and CDR2 is YFSETQ in the germline V gene. The CDR3 sequence is 13 residues long. The V gene end was trimmed by 3 bases and the J gene end by 3 bases; junction bases not matched to a gene: 1. The CDR3 sequence is CASSYSGEETQYF. The DNA for the CDR3 is TGCGCCAGCAGCTATAGCGGGGAAGAGACCCAGTACTTC.

The J gene is TRBJ1-2, the V gene TRBV10-3; 10 bases are shared with TRBD1. Germline-derived CDR1 and CDR2 are ENHRY and SYGVKD. Trimming cost V 0 bases and J 6 bases; bases outside gene matches: 4. This CDR3 is built from 15 residues. CDR3 DNA: TGTGCCATCAGTGAGTCAGGGACAGGGGATAATGGCTACACCTTC. Its protein product is CAISESGTGDNGYTF.

The CDR3 nucleotides are TGTGCCAGCTCACCACCGGAAAGGGGGCTTTACGAGCAGTACTTC. Translating gives CASSPPERGLYEQYF. The chain carries TRBV18 and TRBJ2-7; 7 bases align to TRBD1. The trim removed 0 bases at V and 4 bases at J, leaving 6 bases unmatched. The CDR3 is 15 amino acids. From germline, CDR1 is KGHSH and CDR2 LQKENI.

Concerning this clone: The germline gene is not matched at one end of the junction; a read error may be the cause. The chain couples TRBV2 to TRBJ1-2; no clear D. CDR3 length equals 11 residues. CDR1 and CDR2 from the germline V gene are SNHLY and FYNNEI. The CDR3 loop is CASSDLGPNSF. CDR3 bases: TGTGCCAGCAGTGATTTAGGCCCCAACTCCTTC.

V gene TRBV14 combines with J gene TRBJ2-1; either TRBD1 or TRBD2 may supply D (5 bases each). V shed 4 bases and J shed 6 bases, with 7 bases lying between them. Germline CDR1 is SGHDN and CDR2 is FVKESK. The CDR3 runs 12 residues. Here the CDR3 reads CASSRGGNEQFF. The CDR3, as DNA: TGTGCCAGCAGCCGTGGGGGCAATGAGCAGTTCTTC.

This sequence joins TRBV15 and TRBJ2-3; D is undetermined. The CDR3 runs 14 residues. Trimming removed 8 bases at V and 1 base at J, with 13 bases between. Germline values: CDR1 LNHNV, CDR2 YYDKDF (reference sequence). CDR3 residues: CATDNYGRTDTQYF. The CDR3 DNA reads TGTGCCACCGATAATTACGGACGCACAGATACGCAGTATTTT.

This clone was detected only a few times. The CDR3 nucleotides read TGCGCCAGCAGCTTGGACGGGAAGGCGGGAGCTTTCTTT. Its translation: CASSLDGKAGAFF. The J gene is TRBJ1-1, the V gene TRBV5-1; no firm D call. The CDR3 spans 13 residues. Germline assignment: CDR1 SGHRS and CDR2 YFSETQ. The V end lost 0 bases, the J end lost 10 bases, and 13 bases lay between the germline ends.